The present entry profiles one T cell receptor beta chain with its context. Its target is not known. CD45RO-negative, CCR7-selected cells formed the naive CD8 fraction, which excluded terminally differentiated effector memory CD45RA+ cells. The study enrolled healthy HIV-negative adults without recent acute infections or vaccinations as donors. V shed 6 bases and J shed 3 bases, with 17 bases lying between them. Germline assignment: CDR1 MDHEN and CDR2 SYDVKM. CDR3 length equals 15 residues. The assay used deep level. Clones were sequenced by immunoSEQ multiplex PCR, and TCRdb holds only the in-frame ones, with some missing. The table lists about 680,000 clones, about 91% of them singletons. These data come from a study of shared clonotypes between healthy human individuals. Study-wide points: Only a few donors were included, so the genetic and exposure-history diversity represented was limited.

The rearrangement links TRBV28 to TRBJ1-2; perhaps TRBD1 as D (5 bases). The sample comprised naive CD8+ T cells sorted from blood. The clonotype originates from a man younger than 45 in good health. CDR3 nucleotides: TGTGCCAGCAGGGAGTCCGGGACGGACTACTATGGCTACACCTTC. Translation gives CASRESGTDYYGYTF.